Listed below are T cell receptor beta chains from one sample, sequenced in a study of T cell responses to AZD1222 COVID-19 vaccine. Here immunoSEQ multiplex PCR was the method, and the copy in TCRdb shows in-frame clones only, minus some. The sample includes about 120,000 clones, roughly 87% of them seen just once. The starting material was peripheral blood, obtained 28 days after the second AZD1222 dose. The receptors originated from an adult who received the AZD1222 COVID-19 vaccine. Both conserved end residues are trimmed from each CDR3. D genes are given only for firm matches. Clone size is stated in some rows and not others, as once, few, many or a class when expanded.

j_call clone_size d_call v_call cdr3_aa
TRBJ2-2 - - TRBV19 ASSMNVRRAGELF
TRBJ1-4 - - TRBV28 ASLKWGNTNEKLF
TRBJ1-2 - TRBD1 TRBV6-6 ASSYLRGQHNYGYT
TRBJ2-7 once - TRBV4-2 ASSQDARALGEQY
TRBJ2-7 - - TRBV7-8 ASSLNSHYEQY
TRBJ1-1 - - TRBV10-3 AISEGQGNTEAF
TRBJ2-3 - TRBD2 TRBV4-3 ASSQRGLAGKDTQY
TRBJ1-1 few - TRBV13 ASSLEGRLNTEAF
TRBJ1-5 - - TRBV5-1 ASSLTGGYQPQH
TRBJ2-3 - TRBD2 TRBV7-8 ASSLEWTSASTDTQY
TRBJ2-5 - - TRBV9 ASSVVGNPQETQY
TRBJ2-4 few - TRBV6-2/TRBV6-3 ASSLTGLAKNIQY
TRBJ1-5 few - TRBV4-1 ASSQSGANQPQH
TRBJ1-6 - - TRBV7-2 ASSLNNSPLH
TRBJ1-1 - - TRBV5-1 ASSLVGENTEAF
TRBJ1-2 - TRBD1 TRBV7-9 ASSNRDRGNYGYT
TRBJ1-2 - - TRBV7-9 ASSLGVEGYT
TRBJ1-5 - - TRBV28 ASRIGQPRPQH
TRBJ2-7 - - TRBV11-2 ASSPAGYEQY
TRBJ2-7 - TRBD1 TRBV28 ASSRTGGTYEQY
TRBJ2-5 - - TRBV11-2 ASSVGAGTQY
TRBJ1-4 - - TRBV19 ASSISLGSGEKLF
TRBJ1-5 - - TRBV6-5 ASRPPGSSNQPQH
TRBJ2-7 - TRBD2 TRBV10-3 AISELAEMGQY
TRBJ2-2 - - TRBV29-1 SSQRGNTGELF
TRBJ2-2 - - TRBV19 ASSFTGELF
TRBJ2-2 - TRBD2 TRBV6-5 ASIRGGGTGELF
TRBJ2-5 - TRBD2 TRBV7-2 ASSRSGVFGETQY
TRBJ1-3 once TRBD1 TRBV7-2 ASSAMDRGNTIY
TRBJ1-3 - - TRBV2 ASNGGQHSGNTIY
TRBJ1-2 - TRBD1 TRBV9 ASSVGVVEGAEGYT
TRBJ2-3 - TRBD1 TRBV5-6 ASSSIQGVDTQY
TRBJ1-2 - - TRBV11-2 ASSLALTGYGYT
TRBJ1-1 - - TRBV25-1 ASRPSGMNTEAF
TRBJ2-5 once TRBD2 TRBV19 ASSTSRTSRETQY
TRBJ2-5 - - TRBV7-6 ASSLVGNPYQETQY
TRBJ1-1 - - TRBV20-1 SASLGAAAEAF
TRBJ2-4 - - TRBV12-3/TRBV12-4 ASSFGGKNIQY
TRBJ1-1 once - TRBV6-2/TRBV6-3 ASSLGQQNTEAF
TRBJ1-1 - - TRBV7-3 ASSPGAGSRKAF
TRBJ2-1 - TRBD2 TRBV18 ASSPLRGGGNEQF
TRBJ1-6 few - TRBV12-3/TRBV12-4 ASSLFGASPLH
TRBJ1-2 - - TRBV7-2 ASVDRSGARNYGYT
TRBJ1-2 - - TRBV6-5 ASSQDRDSSGGYT
TRBJ1-1 - - TRBV5-5 ASSRRQEMNTEAF
TRBJ2-1 - TRBD1 TRBV6-2/TRBV6-3 ASSYSGTGAVEQF
TRBJ1-2 - - TRBV7-8 ASSPTGGVGYT
TRBJ1-5 - TRBD1 TRBV6-2/TRBV6-3 ASSPTGSRNQPQH
TRBJ1-1 - - TRBV6-5 ASRDRLTEAF
TRBJ1-3 - - TRBV19 ASRPGFSGNTIY
TRBJ2-7 - - TRBV28 ASSFPKGGSYEQY